This entry lists 27 T cell receptor beta chains sequenced from one sample in a study of CD8 T cells in ankylosing spondylitis (dated by TCRdb to 2015 to 2018). The library was made by 5' RACE. Sequencing instrument: Illumina HiSeq 2500. Starting from the raw public reads, TCRdb applied fastp trimming at Q25, assembled clones with MiXCR and retained in-frame beta chains. One record per CDR3 amino acid sequence lists the most common genes and DNA. The table for this sample lists 250,000 to 350,000 distinct CDR3 sequences; 20% of them were counted only once. Roughly 7.3% of the sample is taken by the ten largest. Sequencing used blood, either unsorted or a sorted T cell fraction (not recorded which). The receptors were sampled from a male donor with ankylosing spondylitis or in good health (not recorded which).

The genes are TRBV6-5 and TRBJ1-2; TRBD1 matches 7 bases. The germline V gene has CDR1 MNHEY and CDR2 SVGAGI. The ends lost 2 bases at V and 6 bases at J; junction bases unmatched: 9. The length of the CDR3 is 15 residues. The CDR3 DNA reads TGTGCCAGCAGTTACGAAAGGACAGGAGTTAATGGCTACACCTTC. Its translation is CASSYERTGVNGYTF.

The gene calls are TRBV11-2 and TRBJ2-1, with 7 bases fitting TRBD2. This CDR3 spans 17 amino acids. CDR1 and CDR2 (germline): SGHAT, FQNNGV. J gave up 6 bases and V 1 base, and 12 bases lay outside the gene matches. In nucleotides, the CDR3 is TGTGCCAGCAGCTTAGTTGGCCGGACTAGTTATTCCAATGAGCAGTTCTTC. It encodes CASSLVGRTSYSNEQFF.

The chain combines TRBV29-1 with TRBJ2-1; 8 bases map to TRBD2. CDR1 is SQVTM, CDR2 ANQGSEA, per germline. The CDR3 length is 16 residues. V lost 5 bases to trimming and J lost 3 bases; unmatched junction nucleotides: 12. The CDR3 coding sequence is TGCAGCGTTCCCCTCTCGGCGGGAGGCTTCTACAATGAGCAGTTCTTC. Residues: CSVPLSAGGFYNEQFF.

The chain carries TRBV20-1 and TRBJ2-3, with D possibly TRBD2 on 6 matching bases. Germline values: CDR1 DFQATT, CDR2 SNEGSKA (reference sequence). V was shortened by 2 bases and J by 4 bases, with 10 bases between the two germline ends. The CDR3 length is 13 residues. CDR3 amino acids: CSARPSVADTQYF. The DNA for the CDR3 is TGCAGTGCTAGACCTAGCGTCGCAGATACGCAGTATTTT.

This clonotype was recorded a few times. V gene TRBV6-2 or TRBV6-3 combines with J gene TRBJ2-3; D is possibly TRBD2 (5 bases). Germline loops: CDR1 MNHEY, CDR2 SVGEGT. V was cut by 5 bases and J by 1 base, with 16 bases left in between. The CDR3 has 16 residues. This chain's CDR3 is CASSGASLTRTDTQYF. The CDR3 DNA sequence: TGTGCCAGCAGTGGTGCTAGCTTAACACGCACAGATACGCAGTATTTT.

This clonotype showed up just a few times. V usage is TRBV20-1 and J usage is TRBJ2-1, with 10 nucleotides matching TRBD1. CDR1 is DFQATT, CDR2 SNEGSKA, per germline (reference sequence). The CDR3 spans 16 residues. With 3 bases clipped from V and 4 bases from J, the junction kept 9 bases outside the gene matches. The CDR3 coding sequence is TGCAGTGCTAGCCGGGACAGGGGACTTACTTACAATGAGCAGTTCTTC. Amino acids: CSASRDRGLTYNEQFF.

This clonotype showed up just a few times. The chain joins TRBV20-1 to TRBJ2-1; D remains ambiguous. Germline CDR1 DFQATT, CDR2 SNEGSKA (reference sequence). Trimming left V 6 bases short and J 5 bases short, with 14 bases between. This CDR3 is built from 13 residues. Here the CDR3 DNA reads TGCAGTGCCCGAGGCCAAGAAGACAATGAGCAGTTCTTC. It translates to CSARGQEDNEQFF.

This clonotype was seen only a few times. The chain uses TRBV9 and TRBJ2-2; a possible D gene is TRBD1 (6 bases). There are 18 residues in the CDR3. CDR1 SGDLS and CDR2 YYNGEE come from the germline V gene. Trimming removed 0 bases at V and 4 bases at J, with 19 bases between. The CDR3 sequence: CASSVAPKTGYGTGELFF. CDR3 in DNA: TGTGCCAGCAGCGTAGCCCCGAAAACAGGGTACGGCACCGGGGAGCTGTTTTTT.

The rearrangement joins TRBV12-3 or TRBV12-4 to TRBJ1-2; 8 bases line up with TRBD1. The CDR3 covers 17 residues. V shed 1 base, J shed 3 bases, and the junction held 10 bases outside the gene matches. CDR3 loop: CASSLDPRTGTDYGYTF. The CDR3 DNA is TGTGCCAGCAGTTTAGACCCACGGACAGGGACGGACTATGGCTACACCTTC.

V is TRBV10-1 and J is TRBJ2-7; 13 bases agree with TRBD2. Trimming took 9 bases from V and 4 from J; bases not matched to a gene: 18. The CDR3 runs to 18 residues. From germline, CDR1 is WNHNN and CDR2 SYGVQD (reference sequence). The CDR3 here is CASSDRETLAGGEYEQYV. CDR3 DNA sequence: TGCGCCAGTTCAGACAGGGAGACACTAGCGGGAGGGGAGTACGAGCAGTACGTC.

This clonotype was detected ten times or more. The genes are TRBV5-1 and TRBJ1-1; 8 bases line up with TRBD1. Germline V gene sequence: CDR1 SGHRS, CDR2 YFSETQ. This CDR3 region has 17 residues. Trimming took 5 bases from V and 3 from J; bases not matched to a gene: 15. CDR3 coding DNA: TGCGCCAGCAGATTAACCGGGACAGGAAGGGGGGACACTGAAGCTTTCTTT. This sequence encodes CASRLTGTGRGDTEAFF.

This chain links TRBV28 with TRBJ2-2; no clear D gene. The CDR3 has 13 amino acids. V was trimmed by 4 bases and J by 7 bases, leaving 10 bases between them. The germline V gene encodes CDR1 MDHEN and CDR2 SYDVKM. The CDR3 here is CASSSRLNGELFF. DNA of the CDR3: TGTGCCAGCAGTTCCCGCTTAAACGGGGAGCTGTTTTTT.

The gene calls are TRBV3-1 and TRBJ2-3; D perhaps matches TRBD2 (6 bases). The CDR3 totals 18 residues. The germline gives CDR1 LGHDT, CDR2 YNNKEL (reference sequence). Trimming left V 11 bases short and J 3 bases short, with 30 bases between. CDR3 sequence (DNA): TGTGCCTGCTGCCAAGCTTTTTCGGGAGCGGTAAAAACAGATACGCAGTATTTT. This gives the protein CACCQAFSGAVKTDTQYF.

This clonotype was seen repeatedly, ten times or more. V gene TRBV12-3 or TRBV12-4 combines with J gene TRBJ2-5; D ambiguous. Trimming left V 7 bases short and J 1 base short, with 10 bases between. The CDR3 spans 13 residues. CDR3: CASTRRTQETQYF. The CDR3 nucleotides are TGTGCCAGCACCCGTCGGACCCAAGAGACCCAGTACTTC.

This clonotype was seen only a few times. This chain joins TRBV3-1 and TRBJ1-4; 7 bases line up with TRBD1. CDR1 is LGHDT, CDR2 YNNKEL, per germline (reference sequence). With 2 bases clipped from V and 8 bases from J, the junction kept 8 bases outside the gene matches. This CDR3 has 15 amino acids. CDR3 nucleotides: TGTGCCAGCAGCCAATTTCGCGGACAGGCGGAAAAACTGTTTTTT. Protein: CASSQFRGQAEKLFF.

This clonotype has more than one count but fewer than ten. DNA for the CDR3: TGCGCCAGCGGACCGGGGGCCCAAGAGACCCAGTACTTC. Protein sequence: CASGPGAQETQYF. This chain uses TRBV5-1 with TRBJ2-5; tentatively, D is TRBD1 or TRBD2 (6 bases each). Germline CDR1 and CDR2: SGHRS and YFSETQ. This CDR3 has 13 amino acids. Trimming took off 7 bases at V and 1 base at J, with 11 bases between the two ends.

The chain has TRBV27 and TRBJ2-1; TRBD2 matches 8 bases. This CDR3 has 13 amino acids. V gave up 7 bases and J gave up 5 bases; unmatched junction bases: 4. Germline assignment: CDR1 MNHEY and CDR2 SMNVEV (reference sequence). The CDR3 spells CASTSGWNNEQFF. The DNA of the CDR3 is TGTGCCAGCACTAGCGGGTGGAACAATGAGCAGTTCTTC.

CDR3 sequence (DNA): TGCGCCAGCCGATCCGGGGGCGGGTCAAGCACAGATACGCAGTATTTT. The encoded protein is CASRSGGGSSTDTQYF. J is TRBJ2-3 and V is TRBV5-1; tentatively, D is TRBD1 or TRBD2 (6 bases each). CDR1 is SGHRS and CDR2 is YFSETQ in the germline V gene. V lost 7 bases and J lost 0, with 18 bases in between. CDR3 length: 16 amino acids.

This clonotype was picked up many times. This sequence joins TRBV6-5 and TRBJ2-5; D is unresolved. V gave up 0 bases and J gave up 6 bases, with 11 bases separating them. From germline, CDR1 is MNHEY and CDR2 SVGAGI. The CDR3 spans 14 residues. CDR3 DNA sequence: TGTGCCAGCAGTTACTCAGACCAGTCGAAGACCCAGTACTTC. It encodes CASSYSDQSKTQYF.

Many counts were recorded for this clonotype. The chain joins TRBV6-1 to TRBJ1-1; D is unresolved. The CDR3 totals 15 residues. Between the trimmed V and J ends, which lost 7 bases and 2 bases, there was a span of 17 bases. Germline V gene data show CDR1 as MNHNS and CDR2 as SASEGT. CDR3 DNA: TGTGCCAGCACCCCGGCCCGGATTACCAACACTGAAGCTTTCTTT. Amino acid sequence: CASTPARITNTEAFF.

This clonotype was recorded many times. The chain links TRBV2 to TRBJ1-5; D may be TRBD1 (6 bases). Germline V gene lookup returns CDR1 SNHLY and CDR2 FYNNEI. Trimming took 7 bases from V and 11 from J, leaving 18 bases between them. The CDR3 extends over 13 amino acids. CDR3 nucleotides: TGTGCCAGCAACTACAAGGGGGATTCGACCCAGCATTTT. It yields the protein CASNYKGDSTQHF.

The chain joins TRBV11-2 to TRBJ2-4, with D perhaps matching TRBD1 (5 bases). V shed 1 base and J shed 6 bases, with 13 bases lying between them. CDR1 is SGHAT, CDR2 FQNNGV, per germline. The CDR3 is 15 amino acids. The DNA for the CDR3 is TGTGCCAGCAGCTTAGCGGCAGGGTCTCGAAACATTCAGTACTTC. Protein sequence: CASSLAAGSRNIQYF.

The chain links TRBV29-1 to TRBJ2-2; no clear D gene. V shed 7 bases and J shed 5 bases, with 17 bases lying between them. Germline V gene data show CDR1 as SQVTM and CDR2 as ANQGSEA. CDR3 size: 14 residues. In DNA, the CDR3 is TGCAGCGCCGATCTGGCGTCGAGGACCGGGGAGCTGTTTTTT. The encoded protein is CSADLASRTGELFF.

This chain links TRBV4-2 with TRBJ2-3, with D possibly matching TRBD2 (5 bases). The CDR3 loop spans 18 amino acids. Germline V gene data show CDR1 as LGHNA and CDR2 as YNFKEQ. V lost 0 bases, J lost 0 bases, and 16 bases lay in between. For the CDR3, the DNA is TGTGCCAGCAGCCAAGATTTCGGGCGGCGGGCTAGCACAGATACGCAGTATTTT. As protein: CASSQDFGRRASTDTQYF.

The V gene is TRBV29-1, the J gene TRBJ1-2; D perhaps matches TRBD1 (6 bases). Trimming took 2 bases from V and 6 from J, leaving 7 bases between them. Germline loops: CDR1 SQVTM, CDR2 ANQGSEA. The CDR3 runs to 11 residues. The DNA for the CDR3 is TGCAGCGTTGAACCAGGGGATGGCTACACCTTC. It is translated as CSVEPGDGYTF.

The chain joins TRBV14 to TRBJ2-5; TRBD2 might be the D (6 bases). V lost 0 bases to trimming and J lost 12 bases, with 14 bases between them. This CDR3 spans 13 amino acids. Germline V CDR1 and CDR2: SGHDN, FVKESK. The CDR3 here is CASSQEKGTSKYF. Here the CDR3 DNA reads TGTGCCAGCAGCCAAGAGAAAGGGACTTCCAAGTACTTC.

This clonotype was detected a few times. J is TRBJ2-3 and V is TRBV7-2; weak D call: TRBD2 (6 bases). V was cut by 5 bases and J by 7 bases, with 16 bases left in between. Germline CDR1 SGHTA, CDR2 FQGNSA. The CDR3 has 14 amino acids. CDR3 nucleotide sequence: TGTGCCAGCAGCCTGGGACTCGCACCCAATACGCAGTATTTT. Translation gives CASSLGLAPNTQYF. Variable domain in full (rest from reference TRBV7-2 and TRBJ2-3): GAGVSQSPSNKVTEKGKDVELRCDPISGHTALYWYRQSLGQGLEFLIYFQGNSAPDKSGLPSDRFSAERTGGSVSTLTIQRTQQEDSAVYLCASSLGLAPNTQYFGPGTRLTVL.